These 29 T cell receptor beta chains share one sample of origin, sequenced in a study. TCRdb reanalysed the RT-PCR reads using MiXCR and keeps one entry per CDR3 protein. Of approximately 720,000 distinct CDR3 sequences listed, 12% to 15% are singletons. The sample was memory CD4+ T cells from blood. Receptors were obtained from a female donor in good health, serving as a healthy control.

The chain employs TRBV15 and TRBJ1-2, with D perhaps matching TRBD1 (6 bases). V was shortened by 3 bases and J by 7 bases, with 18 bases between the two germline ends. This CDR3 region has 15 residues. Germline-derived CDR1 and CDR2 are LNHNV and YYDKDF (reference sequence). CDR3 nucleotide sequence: TGTGCCACCAGCAGGGGGACCGGGGGGGCGGGTGGCTACACCTTC. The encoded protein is CATSRGTGGAGGYTF. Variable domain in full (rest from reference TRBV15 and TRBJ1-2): DAMVIQNPRYQVTQFGKPVTLSCSQTLNHNVMYWYQQKSSQAPKLLFHYYDKDFNNEADTPDNFQSRRPNTSFCFLDIRSPGLGDTAMYLCATSRGTGGAGGYTFGSGTRLTVV.

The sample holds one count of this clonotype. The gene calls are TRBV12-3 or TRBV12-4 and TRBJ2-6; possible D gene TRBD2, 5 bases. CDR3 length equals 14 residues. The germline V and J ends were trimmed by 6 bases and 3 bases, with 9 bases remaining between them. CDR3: CASRAVFGANVLTF. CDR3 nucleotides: TGTGCCAGCAGAGCGGTTTTTGGGGCCAACGTCCTGACTTTC.

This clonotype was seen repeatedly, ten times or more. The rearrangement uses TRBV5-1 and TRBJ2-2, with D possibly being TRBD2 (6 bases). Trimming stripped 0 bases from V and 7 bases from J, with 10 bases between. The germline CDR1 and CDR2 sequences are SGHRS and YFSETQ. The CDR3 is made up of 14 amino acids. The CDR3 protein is CASSLELAIGELFF. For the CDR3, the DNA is TGCGCCAGCAGCTTGGAACTAGCTATCGGGGAGCTGTTTTTT.

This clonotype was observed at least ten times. The CDR3 coding sequence is TGCGCCAGCAGCTCAGCGGGAGGCTCCTACAATGAGCAGTTCTTC. Protein: CASSSAGGSYNEQFF. This chain uses TRBV5-1 with TRBJ2-1; 9 bases fit TRBD2. The CDR3 covers 15 residues. CDR1 and CDR2 from the germline V gene are SGHRS and YFSETQ. The V gene end was trimmed by 3 bases and the J gene end by 0 bases; junction bases not matched to a gene: 1.

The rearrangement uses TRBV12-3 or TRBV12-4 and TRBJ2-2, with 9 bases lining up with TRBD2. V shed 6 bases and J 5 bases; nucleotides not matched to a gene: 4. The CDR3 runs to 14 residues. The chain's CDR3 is CASRRSGGTGELFF. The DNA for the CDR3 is TGTGCCAGCAGGCGAAGCGGGGGGACCGGGGAGCTGTTTTTT.

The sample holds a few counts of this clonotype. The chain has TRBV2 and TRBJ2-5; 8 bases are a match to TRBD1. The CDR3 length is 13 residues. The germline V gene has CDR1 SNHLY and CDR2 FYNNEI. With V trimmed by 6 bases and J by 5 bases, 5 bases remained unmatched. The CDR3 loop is CASSGQGSETQYF. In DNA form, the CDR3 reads TGTGCCAGCAGCGGACAGGGTTCGGAGACCCAGTACTTC.

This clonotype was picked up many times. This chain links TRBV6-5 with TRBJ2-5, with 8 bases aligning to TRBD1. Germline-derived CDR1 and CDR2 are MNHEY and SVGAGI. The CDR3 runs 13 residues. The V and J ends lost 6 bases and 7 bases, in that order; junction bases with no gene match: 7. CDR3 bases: TGTGCCAGCAGCCTGGGACAGGTTGGGACCCAGTACTTC. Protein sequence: CASSLGQVGTQYF.

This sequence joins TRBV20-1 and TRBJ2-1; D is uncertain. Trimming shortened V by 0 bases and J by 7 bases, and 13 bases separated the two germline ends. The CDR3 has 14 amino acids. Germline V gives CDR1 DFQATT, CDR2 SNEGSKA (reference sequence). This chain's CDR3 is CSARDSKGLNEQFF. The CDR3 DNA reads TGCAGTGCTAGAGATAGTAAAGGGTTGAATGAGCAGTTCTTC.

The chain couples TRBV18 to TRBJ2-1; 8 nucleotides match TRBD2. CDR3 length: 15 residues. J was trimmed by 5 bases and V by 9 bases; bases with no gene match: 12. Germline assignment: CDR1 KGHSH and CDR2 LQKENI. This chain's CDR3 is CASGGLAGLNNEQFF. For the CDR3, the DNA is TGTGCCAGTGGCGGGCTAGCGGGTCTAAACAATGAGCAGTTCTTC.

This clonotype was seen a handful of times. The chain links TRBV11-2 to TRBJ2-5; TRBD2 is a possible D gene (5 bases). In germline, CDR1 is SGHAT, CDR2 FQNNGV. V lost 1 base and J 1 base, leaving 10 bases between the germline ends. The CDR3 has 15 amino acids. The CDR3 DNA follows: TGTGCCAGCAGCTTAGGGGGTGGACTCCAAGAGACCCAGTACTTC. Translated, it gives CASSLGGGLQETQYF.

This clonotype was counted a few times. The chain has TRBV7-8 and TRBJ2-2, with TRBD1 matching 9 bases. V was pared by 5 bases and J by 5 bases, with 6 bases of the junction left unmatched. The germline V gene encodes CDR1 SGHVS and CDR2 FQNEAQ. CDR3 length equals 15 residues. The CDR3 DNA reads TGTGCCAGCAGCCGCGACAGGGGGAAGACCGGGGAGCTGTTTTTT. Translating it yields CASSRDRGKTGELFF.

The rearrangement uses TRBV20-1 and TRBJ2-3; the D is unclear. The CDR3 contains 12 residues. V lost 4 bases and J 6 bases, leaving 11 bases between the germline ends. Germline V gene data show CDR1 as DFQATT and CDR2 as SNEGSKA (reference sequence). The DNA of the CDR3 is TGCAGTGCTAATGATTTGGGGGATACGCAGTATTTT. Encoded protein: CSANDLGDTQYF.

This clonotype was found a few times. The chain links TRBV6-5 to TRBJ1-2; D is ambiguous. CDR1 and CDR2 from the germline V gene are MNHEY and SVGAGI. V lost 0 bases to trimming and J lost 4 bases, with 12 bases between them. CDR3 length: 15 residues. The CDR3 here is CASSYSVHGVYGYTF. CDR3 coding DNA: TGTGCCAGCAGTTACTCTGTCCACGGAGTCTATGGCTACACCTTC.

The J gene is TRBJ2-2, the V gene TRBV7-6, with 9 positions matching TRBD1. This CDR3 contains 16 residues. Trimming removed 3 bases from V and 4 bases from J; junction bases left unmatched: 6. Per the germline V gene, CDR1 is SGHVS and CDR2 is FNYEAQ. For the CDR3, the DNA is TGTGCCAGCAGCTTGGACGACAGGGGGATCACCGGGGAGCTGTTTTTT. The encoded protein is CASSLDDRGITGELFF.

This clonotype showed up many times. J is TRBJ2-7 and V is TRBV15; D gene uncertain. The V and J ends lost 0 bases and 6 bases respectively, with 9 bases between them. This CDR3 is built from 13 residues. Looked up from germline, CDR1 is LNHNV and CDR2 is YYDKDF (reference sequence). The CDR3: CATSRDRLREQYF. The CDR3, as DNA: TGTGCCACCAGCAGAGATCGGTTACGCGAGCAGTACTTC.

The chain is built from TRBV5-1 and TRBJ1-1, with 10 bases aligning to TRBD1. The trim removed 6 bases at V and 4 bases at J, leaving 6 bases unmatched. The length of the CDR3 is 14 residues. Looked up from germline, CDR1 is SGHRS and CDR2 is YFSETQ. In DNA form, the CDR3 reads TGCGCCAGCATCGCGGGACAGGGGATCACTGAAGCTTTCTTT. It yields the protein CASIAGQGITEAFF.

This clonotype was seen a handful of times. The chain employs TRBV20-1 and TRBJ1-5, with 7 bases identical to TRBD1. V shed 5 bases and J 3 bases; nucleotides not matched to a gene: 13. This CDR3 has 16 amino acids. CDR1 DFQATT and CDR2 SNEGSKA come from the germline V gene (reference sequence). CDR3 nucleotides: TGCAGTGCTCGCTACTTCTTACAGGGGATCAATCAGCCCCAGCATTTT. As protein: CSARYFLQGINQPQHF.

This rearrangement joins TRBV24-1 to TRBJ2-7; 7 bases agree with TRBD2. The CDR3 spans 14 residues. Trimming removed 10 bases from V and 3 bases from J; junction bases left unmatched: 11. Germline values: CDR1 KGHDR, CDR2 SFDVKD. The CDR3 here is CATARASGDYEQYF. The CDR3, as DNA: TGTGCCACGGCGAGGGCCAGCGGGGACTACGAGCAGTACTTC.

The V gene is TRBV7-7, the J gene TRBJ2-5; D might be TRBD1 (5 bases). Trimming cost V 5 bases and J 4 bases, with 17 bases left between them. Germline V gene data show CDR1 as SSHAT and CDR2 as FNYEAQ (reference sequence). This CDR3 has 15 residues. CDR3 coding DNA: TGTGCCAGCAGCCCACGAAGACAGTGGGCAGAGACCCAGTACTTC. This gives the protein CASSPRRQWAETQYF.

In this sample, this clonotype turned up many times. CDR3 sequence (DNA): TGTGCCAGCAGGGTTAACTCACAGTCACCCCTCCACTTT. Translation gives CASRVNSQSPLHF. The chain carries TRBV7-2 and TRBJ1-6; no firm D call. Germline V gene data show CDR1 as SGHTA and CDR2 as FQGNSA. Trimming pared 6 bases from V and 10 bases from J, leaving 13 bases between. The CDR3 contains 13 residues. The whole variable domain, filled in from reference TRBV7-2 and TRBJ1-6, reads GAGVSQSPSNKVTEKGKDVELRCDPISGHTALYWYRQSLGQGLEFLIYFQGNSAPDKSGLPSDRFSAERTGGSVSTLTIQRTQQEDSAVYLCASRVNSQSPLHFGNGTRLTVT.

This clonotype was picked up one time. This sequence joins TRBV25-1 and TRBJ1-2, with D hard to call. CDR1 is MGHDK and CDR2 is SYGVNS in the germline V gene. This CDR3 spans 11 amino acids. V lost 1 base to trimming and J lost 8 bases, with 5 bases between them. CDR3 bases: TGTGCCAGCAGTGAATCAATGGGCTACACCTTC. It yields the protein CASSESMGYTF.

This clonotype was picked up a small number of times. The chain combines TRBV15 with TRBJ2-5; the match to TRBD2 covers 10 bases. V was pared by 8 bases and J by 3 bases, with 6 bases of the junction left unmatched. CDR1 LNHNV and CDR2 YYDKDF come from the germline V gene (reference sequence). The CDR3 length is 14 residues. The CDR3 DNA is TGTGCCACCGATACCGGACTAGCGGAAGAGACCCAGTACTTC. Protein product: CATDTGLAEETQYF.

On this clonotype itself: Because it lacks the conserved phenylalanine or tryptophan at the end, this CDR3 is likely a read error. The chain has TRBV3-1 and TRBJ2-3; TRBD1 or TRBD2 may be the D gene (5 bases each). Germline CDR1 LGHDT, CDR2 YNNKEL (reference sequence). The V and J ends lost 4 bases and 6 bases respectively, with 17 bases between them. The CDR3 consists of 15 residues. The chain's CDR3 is CASSRTGLAGDTQYL. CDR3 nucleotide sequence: TGTGCCAGCAGCCGCACGGGGCTAGCAGGGGATACGCAGTATTTA.

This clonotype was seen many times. The CDR3 is CASSRLPSGGLYNEQFF. The CDR3 bases are TGTGCCAGCAGCCGACTGCCTAGCGGGGGACTTTACAATGAGCAGTTCTTC. The gene calls are TRBV6-4 and TRBJ2-1; 10 bases map to TRBD2. The CDR3 consists of 17 residues. V shed 6 bases, J shed 4 bases, and the junction held 12 bases outside the gene matches. The germline V gene encodes CDR1 MRHNA and CDR2 SNTAGT.

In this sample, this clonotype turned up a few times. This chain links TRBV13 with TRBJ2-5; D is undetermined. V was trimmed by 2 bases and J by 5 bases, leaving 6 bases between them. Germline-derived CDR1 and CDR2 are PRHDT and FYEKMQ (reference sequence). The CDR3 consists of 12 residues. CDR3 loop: CASSLRWETQYF. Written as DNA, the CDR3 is TGTGCCAGCAGCTTACGTTGGGAGACCCAGTACTTC.

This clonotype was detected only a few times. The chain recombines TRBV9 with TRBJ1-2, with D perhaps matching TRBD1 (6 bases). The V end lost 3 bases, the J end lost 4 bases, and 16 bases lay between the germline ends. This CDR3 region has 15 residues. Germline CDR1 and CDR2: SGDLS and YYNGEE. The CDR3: CASSAEGGSIYGYTF. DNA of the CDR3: TGTGCCAGCAGCGCGGAGGGGGGGTCGATCTATGGCTACACCTTC.

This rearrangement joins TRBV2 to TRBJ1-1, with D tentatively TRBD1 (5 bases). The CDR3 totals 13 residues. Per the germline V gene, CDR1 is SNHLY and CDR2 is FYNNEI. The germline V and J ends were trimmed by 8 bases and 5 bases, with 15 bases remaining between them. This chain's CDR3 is CASCLGAGTEAFF. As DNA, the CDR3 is TGTGCCAGCTGCCTAGGGGCAGGTACTGAAGCTTTCTTT.

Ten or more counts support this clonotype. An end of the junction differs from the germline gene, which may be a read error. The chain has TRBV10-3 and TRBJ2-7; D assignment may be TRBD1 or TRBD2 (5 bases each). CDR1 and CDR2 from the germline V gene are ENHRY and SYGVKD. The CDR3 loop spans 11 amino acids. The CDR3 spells CAISDRDEQYF. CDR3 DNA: TGTGCCATCAGTGACCGGGACGAACAGTACTTC.

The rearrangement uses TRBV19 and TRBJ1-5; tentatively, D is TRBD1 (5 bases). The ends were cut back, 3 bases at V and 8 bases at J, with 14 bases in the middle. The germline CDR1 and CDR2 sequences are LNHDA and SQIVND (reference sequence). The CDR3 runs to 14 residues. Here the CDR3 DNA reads TGTGCCAGTAGTATCGGGCAGGGTCCGAAGCCCCAGCATTTT. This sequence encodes CASSIGQGPKPQHF.